This T cell receptor (beta chain) is drawn from a study of blood T cell repertoires in COVID-19 (dated by TCRdb to about 2020). Notes on the research overall: Samples covering the acute and convalescent phases of COVID-19 were provided by collaborators in the United States, Italy and Spain. Samples came from the ongoing ImmuneRACE study (first 160 participants) plus 1,254 subjects from 6 global collaborators. The sample metadata nearly always contained a de-identified subject ID, COVID-19 status, age in years and sex. Where HLA class I and class II types were available, the types were taken from metadata supplied by the sample provider, not from assay-based typing. The dataset comprised deeply sampled blood TCRbeta repertoires from subjects exposed to, actively infected with, or recovered from COVID-19. A freely available public database, intended as a resource for researchers studying the immune response to SARS-CoV-2, is where the repertoires were released. The prospective study material was composed of cDNA or gDNA derived from T cells, B-cell-depleted T cells, or PBMCs. Beyond this particular receptor, the publication reports: How much clinical and demographic metadata was included differed by source and by participant, and the metadata was provided uncurated.

Each collaborating institution followed its own protocols to collect whole blood in K2EDTA tubes. For TCRbeta analysis, collaborators shipped samples as frozen whole blood, isolated PBMCs, or DNA extracted from either of those sample types. Comment on this clone: It lacks a known antigen. No per-base quality is available; no much larger clone lies one base away.

V is pruned by 5 bases and J by 4 bases, leaving 7 bases of the junction without a gene match. CDR1 and CDR2, per the germline V gene, are MDHEN and SYDVKM. Counted from cysteine to phenylalanine, this CDR3 has 14 amino acids. Only the CDR3 part of the read is kept: 42 bases, read in frame from the first base. TCRbeta CDR3 regions were amplified from genomic DNA by means of the immunoSEQ Assay, a bias-controlled multiplex PCR. For the original study's pipeline: Within the assay, amplification of reference gene primers was used to estimate how many nucleated cells each sample contained. To quantify the absolute abundance of each unique TCRbeta CDR3 rearrangement, sequence reads were collapsed and filtered. For each sample, productive Simpson clonality was calculated by taking the square root of Simpson's diversity index across productive rearrangements. Drawn from immuneACCESS, this table holds only the in-frame rearrangements with V and J called that TCRdb kept. Clones are partly lost; checked studies trace under half to an unresolved V gene and leave the rest unexplained. That table supplies the V and J calls and clone size; D and trimming were determined from the DNA. The sample includes approximately 160,000 clones, with 65% to 80% observed a single time. Around 8.1% of the sample is held by the ten biggest clonotypes.

Sequencing was carried out using peripheral blood. The receptor was isolated from a man aged 60 to 75 with acute or convalescent COVID-19. The rearrangement combines TRBV28 with TRBJ1-2, and 7 bases in between align with TRBD1. The CDR3 loop reads CASSPGQSSYGYTF. The nucleotide sequence is TGTGCCAGCAGTCCGGGACAGAGTAGCTATGGCTACACCTTC.